These T cell receptor beta chains were read from a single sample in a study of blood T cell repertoires in COVID-19. Libraries were prepared by immunoSEQ multiplex PCR; TCRdb keeps only in-frame clonotypes and omits some of them. The data contain about 270,000 clones, 80% to 85% of them seen just once; the ten biggest clones take up about 2.9%. The sample consisted of peripheral blood. The receptors come from an older woman with active or convalescent COVID-19. Each CDR3 is given with its conserved first and last residue. The D gene is left open where the match is weak. Size is stated for part of the rows, as once, few or many counts, or as a class when the clone is expanded.

>TRBD1|TRBV5-1|NA|TRBJ2-5
CASTPWGQGDETQYF
TGCGCCAGCACCCCTTGGGGACAGGGAGACGAGACCCAGTACTTC
>TRBD1|TRBV20-1|NA|TRBJ2-7
CSAGDRAHEQYF
TGCAGTGCTGGTGACAGGGCCCACGAGCAGTACTTC
>NA|TRBV12-3/TRBV12-4|NA|TRBJ1-2
CASSDRLNYGYTF
TGTGCCAGCAGTGACAGGCTTAACTATGGCTACACCTTC
>NA|TRBV15|NA|TRBJ2-5
CATSRDIGGIETQYF
TGTGCCACCAGCAGAGATATAGGCGGGATTGAGACCCAGTACTTC
>NA|TRBV28|NA|TRBJ2-7
CASSLAGRNGEQYF
TGTGCCAGCAGTTTAGCGGGGAGGAACGGCGAGCAGTACTTC
>NA|TRBV19|NA|TRBJ2-3
CASSILRAASRTDTQYF
TGTGCCAGTAGTATCCTGAGGGCTGCCAGTAGGACAGATACGCAGTATTTT
>NA|TRBV7-2|NA|TRBJ2-7
CASSLEHRETYEQYF
TGTGCCAGCAGCTTAGAGCACAGGGAGACCTACGAGCAGTACTTC
>NA|TRBV5-1|few|TRBJ1-1
CASSPDGRTEAFF
TGCGCCAGCAGCCCGGACGGGAGGACTGAAGCTTTCTTT
>NA|TRBV5-6|few|TRBJ1-5
CASSLGRGTQPQHF
TGTGCCAGCAGCTTGGGCAGGGGAACACAGCCCCAGCATTTT
>NA|TRBV12-2|NA|TRBJ1-1
CASRSRTDMNTEAFF
TGTGCAAGTCGCTCCCGGACGGACATGAACACTGAAGCTTTCTTT
>NA|TRBV2|NA|TRBJ2-3
CASSFLRRADTQYF
TGTGCCAGCAGTTTCTTGAGACGGGCAGATACGCAGTATTTT
>NA|TRBV6-5|NA|TRBJ1-2
CASEQNYGYTF
TGTGCCAGCGAACAGAACTATGGCTACACCTTC
>NA|TRBV4-2|NA|TRBJ2-2
CASSRGDTNTGELFF
TGTGCCAGCAGCCGAGGGGACACAAACACCGGGGAGCTGTTTTTT
>TRBD2|TRBV15|NA|TRBJ2-5
CATSRVAGNPGETQYF
TGTGCCACCAGCAGAGTAGCGGGGAACCCTGGGGAGACCCAGTACTTC
>TRBD1|TRBV28|NA|TRBJ1-6
CASSLRNRGTRNSPLHF
TGTGCCAGCAGTTTAAGAAACAGGGGAACGAGGAATTCACCCCTCCACTTT
>TRBD1|TRBV28|NA|TRBJ2-2
CASSTYQLRTGEPTGELFF
TGTGCCAGCAGTACTTACCAACTCCGGACAGGCGAGCCCACCGGGGAGCTGTTTTTT
>TRBD1|TRBV3-1/TRBV3-2|NA|TRBJ1-2
CASSGGQGVGYTF
TGTGCCAGCAGCGGCGGACAGGGGGTCGGCTACACCTTC
>NA|TRBV25-1|few|TRBJ1-2
CASRRQAGGYTF
TGTGCCAGCAGGAGGCAGGCGGGGGGCTACACCTTC
>NA|TRBV21-1|NA|TRBJ1-1
CASSKWWDRGWNAFF
TGTGCCAGCAGCAAATGGTGGGACAGGGGTTGGAACGCTTTCTTT
>TRBD1|TRBV30|NA|TRBJ1-5
CAWSGRGDRYNQPQHF
TGTGCCTGGAGTGGAAGAGGGGACAGGTACAATCAGCCCCAGCATTTT
>NA|TRBV9|NA|TRBJ1-1
CASSVRPTGRGTEAFF
TGTGCCAGCAGCGTACGTCCTACAGGGCGAGGCACTGAAGCTTTCTTT
>NA|TRBV7-3|NA|TRBJ1-2
CASSSPTASYGYTF
TGTGCCAGCAGCTCGCCGACAGCCTCCTATGGCTACACCTTC
>TRBD1|TRBV6-4|NA|TRBJ2-3
CASSELGQDTDTQYF
TGTGCCAGCAGTGAATTGGGACAGGATACAGATACGCAGTATTTT
>NA|TRBV28|NA|TRBJ2-3
CASSLLAAADTQYF
TGTGCCAGCAGTTTATTGGCGGCGGCGGATACGCAGTATTTT
>NA|TRBV4-1|NA|TRBJ2-7
CASSQEGPLARHEQYF
TGCGCCAGCAGCCAGGAGGGTCCCCTAGCGCGTCACGAGCAGTACTTC
>TRBD1|TRBV10-1|NA|TRBJ2-2
CASSGQGSRTGELFF
TGCGCCAGCAGTGGACAGGGGTCAAGGACCGGGGAGCTGTTTTTT
>TRBD1|TRBV5-1|NA|TRBJ1-2
CASSPRDRGYGYTF
TGCGCCAGCAGCCCGAGGGACAGGGGATATGGCTACACCTTC
>TRBD2|TRBV20-1|NA|TRBJ2-1
CSASSGSGGYNEQFF
TGCAGTGCTAGTTCCGGTAGCGGGGGATACAATGAGCAGTTCTTC
>TRBD1|TRBV5-6|NA|TRBJ1-1
CASSLDRGNPSPGTEAFF
TGTGCCAGCAGCCTGGACAGGGGGAACCCAAGTCCAGGCACTGAAGCTTTCTTT
>NA|TRBV15|NA|TRBJ2-5
CATRVRAGQETQYF
TGTGCCACCCGGGTAAGAGCGGGCCAAGAGACCCAGTACTTC
>NA|TRBV4-1|once|TRBJ1-1
CASRGPLQNTEAFF
TGCGCCAGCAGGGGGCCACTACAGAACACTGAAGCTTTCTTT
>TRBD1|TRBV3-1/TRBV3-2|NA|TRBJ2-6
CASSLYRTGYDAAPVSGANVLTF
TGTGCCAGCAGCCTTTATAGGACAGGGTACGACGCCGCGCCTGTCTCTGGGGCCAACGTCCTGACTTTC
>NA|TRBV20-1|NA|TRBJ2-3
CSASNPLGADTQYF
TGCAGTGCTAGTAACCCCTTAGGGGCAGATACGCAGTATTTT
>TRBD2|TRBV20-1|NA|TRBJ2-7
CSASGLAGGPGEQYF
TGCAGTGCTAGTGGTCTAGCGGGGGGGCCGGGGGAGCAGTACTTC
>NA|TRBV19|NA|TRBJ1-1
CASSILGARNTEAFF
TGTGCCAGTAGTATTCTGGGGGCGAGGAACACTGAAGCTTTCTTT
>NA|TRBV10-1|NA|TRBJ1-2
CASSETRVYGYTF
TGCGCCAGCAGTGAGACCCGAGTGTATGGCTACACCTTC
>NA|TRBV5-6|once|TRBJ2-7
CASSLPQPRQYF
TGTGCCAGCAGCTTGCCGCAACCTAGGCAGTACTTC
>NA|TRBV19|NA|TRBJ1-1
CASSDGSGTEAFF
TGTGCCAGTAGTGACGGTTCGGGCACTGAAGCTTTCTTT
>TRBD1|TRBV19|NA|TRBJ1-1
CASSIWGQGADTEAFF
TGTGCCAGTAGTATTTGGGGACAGGGGGCGGATACTGAAGCTTTCTTT
>NA|TRBV7-2|NA|TRBJ2-5
CASSLTAGVETQYF
TGTGCCAGCAGCTTAACGGCAGGGGTAGAGACCCAGTACTTC
>NA|TRBV11-3|NA|TRBJ2-7
CASSLGQYSEQYF
TGTGCCAGCAGCTTAGGGCAGTATTCCGAGCAGTACTTC
>TRBD1|TRBV5-6|NA|TRBJ1-6
CASRLGTLTGSNSPLHF
TGTGCCAGCAGGTTGGGGACATTGACAGGGAGTAATTCACCCCTCCACTTT
>TRBD1|TRBV28|NA|TRBJ2-7
CASSPGTGNYEQYF
TGTGCCAGCAGTCCTGGGACAGGGAACTACGAGCAGTACTTC
>NA|TRBV6-5|NA|TRBJ1-2
CASSYSGTTYGYTF
TGTGCCAGCAGTTACTCAGGGACTACCTACGGCTACACCTTC
>NA|TRBV5-4|NA|TRBJ1-1
CASSSSTGWNTEAFF
TGTGCCAGCAGCTCCTCTACAGGGTGGAACACTGAAGCTTTCTTT
>TRBD2|TRBV7-3|NA|TRBJ2-1
CASSLPSGEYNEQFF
TGTGCCAGCAGCTTACCTAGCGGTGAATACAATGAGCAGTTCTTC
>NA|TRBV6-5|NA|TRBJ1-6
CASSLRDNYNSPLHF
TGTGCCAGCAGCCTCCGGGACAACTATAATTCACCCCTCCACTTT
>TRBD1|TRBV14|NA|TRBJ2-1
CASSLPGQEDNEQFF
TGTGCCAGCAGCTTGCCGGGACAGGAGGACAATGAGCAGTTCTTC
>TRBD2|TRBV6-5|NA|TRBJ2-1
CASNRGGPDNEQFF
TGTGCCAGCAACCGGGGGGGGCCAGACAATGAGCAGTTCTTC
>NA|TRBV4-1|NA|TRBJ1-2
CASSQDPFDPLTDSYGYTF
TGCGCCAGCAGCCAGGATCCTTTTGACCCGTTGACGGACAGCTATGGCTACACCTTC
>TRBD1|TRBV7-8|NA|TRBJ2-7
CASSDPGQGSYEQYF
TGTGCCAGCAGCGACCCAGGACAGGGGAGCTACGAGCAGTACTTC
>TRBD2|TRBV11-2|NA|TRBJ2-7
CASSPEGWRGGLEQYF
TGTGCCAGCAGCCCCGAGGGATGGCGGGGGGGCCTCGAGCAGTACTTC
>NA|TRBV25-1|NA|TRBJ1-5
CASSERGQTAQPQHF
TGTGCCAGCAGTGAGCGAGGACAGACTGCTCAGCCCCAGCATTTT
>NA|TRBV2|NA|TRBJ1-1
CASSEGTSGEGDEAFF
TGTGCCAGCAGTGAAGGGACCTCCGGCGAGGGAGATGAAGCTTTCTTT
>NA|TRBV24-1|NA|TRBJ2-3
CATSDSSGGTDTQYF
TGTGCCACCAGTGATTCCTCAGGGGGCACAGATACGCAGTATTTT
>NA|TRBV2|NA|TRBJ1-3
CASRTDGNTIYF
TGTGCCAGCAGGACAGATGGAAACACCATATATTTT
>NA|TRBV5-4|NA|TRBJ1-4
CASSPDGGNEKLFF
TGTGCCAGCAGCCCGGACGGGGGGAATGAAAAACTGTTTTTT
>TRBD2|TRBV14|few|TRBJ2-1
CASSPPIAGANNEQFF
TGTGCCAGCAGCCCCCCGATAGCGGGGGCCAACAATGAGCAGTTCTTC
>TRBD1|TRBV7-8|NA|TRBJ1-1
CASSYRSQGGAFGTEAFF
TGTGCCAGCAGCTATCGCTCTCAGGGGGGCGCCTTCGGCACTGAAGCTTTCTTT
>NA|TRBV6-5|few|TRBJ2-7
CASSYPGLYGSYEQYF
TGTGCCAGCAGTTACCCGGGACTTTATGGGTCCTACGAGCAGTACTTC